A selection of T cell receptor beta chains follows, all from one sample in a study of neurological immune-mediated disorders. TCRdb independently ran MiXCR on the 5' RACE reads; one entry per CDR3 protein. The table includes under 80,000 distinct CDR3 sequences, 12% to 15% detected once. The sequencing input was PBMCs. These receptors all come from a woman aged 45-60 years in good health. CDR3s include the opening cysteine and the closing phenylalanine or tryptophan. A D gene is named only where the DNA matches it firmly. Expanded clones get a size class; other rows say once, few or many, or leave the size out.

d_call	v_call	j_call	clone_size	cdr3_length	cdr3_nt	cdr3_aa
TRBD1	TRBV5-1	TRBJ1-2	many	15	TGCGCCAGCAGCCCGCGAGCGGGACAGAACTATGGCTACACCTTC	CASSPRAGQNYGYTF
NA	TRBV14	TRBJ2-1	NA	15	TGTGCCAGCAGCCAAGATCAGGTCGGGTCCTACGAGCAGTTCTTC	CASSQDQVGSYEQFF
NA	TRBV11-2	TRBJ1-2	many	13	TGTGCCAGCAGCTTACGCAGGGAGGATGGCTACACCTTC	CASSLRREDGYTF
NA	TRBV7-9	TRBJ2-2	NA	15	TGTGCCGGCACCGCGGGGCGGACGAACACCGGGGAGCTGTTTTTT	CAGTAGRTNTGELFF
NA	TRBV3-1	TRBJ2-3	many	15	TGTGCCAGCAGCCTACGGGACATTAGCACAGATACGCAGTATTTT	CASSLRDISTDTQYF
TRBD1	TRBV7-8	TRBJ2-4	many	18	TGTGCCAGCAGCTTAGCCGCAGGGGGCGGTGGGGCCAAAAACATTCAGTACTTC	CASSLAAGGGGAKNIQYF
NA	TRBV28	TRBJ2-7	NA	17	TGTGCCAGCAGTGGCCGGACGGGTCGCGACTCCAATTACGAGCAGTACTTC	CASSGRTGRDSNYEQYF
NA	TRBV28	TRBJ1-1	many	16	TGTGCCAGCAGGGGACCTTTGGCGGGTCGAGGGTTTGAAGCTTTCTTT	CASRGPLAGRGFEAFF
NA	TRBV29-1	TRBJ2-1	many	13	TGCAGCGTTCGAATGGGCAATTCGGATGAGCAGTTCTTC	CSVRMGNSDEQFF
NA	TRBV28	TRBJ1-5	few	13	TGTGCCAGCAGGACAGAAAGGAATCAGCCCCAGCATTTT	CASRTERNQPQHF
TRBD1	TRBV5-1	TRBJ1-1	many	15	TGCGCCAGCAGCTATCAAGGGGACAGTAACACTGAAGCTTTCTTT	CASSYQGDSNTEAFF
TRBD1	TRBV6-5	TRBJ2-4	many	18	TGTGCCAGCAAACCGGGACAGGGGATTGGACTCGTTTTGAACATTCAGTACTTC	CASKPGQGIGLVLNIQYF
NA	TRBV12-3/TRBV12-4	TRBJ1-1	many	12	TGTGCCAGCAGTTCAGGGAGGACTGAAGCTTTCTTT	CASSSGRTEAFF
TRBD2	TRBV11-2	TRBJ2-5	many	15	TGTGCCAGCAGCCTCGGGACTAGCGGGCCCGAGACCCAGTACTTC	CASSLGTSGPETQYF
NA	TRBV6-5	TRBJ1-4	many	15	TGTGCCAGCAGAGGGTGGGGCGCGGGGGATGAAAAACTGTTTTTT	CASRGWGAGDEKLFF
NA	TRBV18	TRBJ2-5	many	13	TGTGCCAGCTCCCAGGGAAAGGTGGAGACCCAGTACTTC	CASSQGKVETQYF
NA	TRBV20-1	TRBJ1-1	many	15	TGCAGTGCTAGAGATAGTGGTAAAGGGGCAACTGAAGCTTTCTTT	CSARDSGKGATEAFF
TRBD1	TRBV5-1	TRBJ1-2	many	20	TGCGCCAGCAGCTTCGAAATGGGGCAGGGGGCCGGATTAGGCGACTATGGCTACACCTTC	CASSFEMGQGAGLGDYGYTF
NA	TRBV5-1	TRBJ2-6	many	17	TGCGCCAGCAGCCCGGGTCTGAGATTCTCTGGGGCCAACGTCCTGACTTTC	CASSPGLRFSGANVLTF
TRBD2	TRBV7-2	TRBJ2-5	many	14	TGTGCCAGCAGGGTCGGGGGGGCCCAAGAGACCCAGTACTTC	CASRVGGAQETQYF
NA	TRBV11-1	TRBJ1-2	many	14	TGTGCCAGCAGCTTAGGTCGACAGAGCTATGGCTACACCTTC	CASSLGRQSYGYTF
NA	TRBV3-1	TRBJ2-2	NA	15	TGTGCCAGCAGCCAAGATCGTAGGCCCACCGGGGAGCTTTTTTTT	CASSQDRRPTGELFF
TRBD1	TRBV6-5	TRBJ1-1	many	15	TGTGCCAGCAGTTATACAGGGGCGCGGAACACTGAAGCTTTCTTT	CASSYTGARNTEAFF
NA	TRBV5-1	TRBJ2-1	many	14	TGCGCCAGCAGCTTACTCAGAGGCACCAATGAGCAGTTCTTC	CASSLLRGTNEQFF
NA	TRBV20-1	TRBJ1-1	many	14	TGCAGTGCTAGAGAGCCAAGGGGCACCACTGAAGCTTTCTTT	CSAREPRGTTEAFF
NA	TRBV5-6	TRBJ1-4	many	12	TGTGCCAGCACCGGAACTAATGAAAAACTGTTTTTT	CASTGTNEKLFF
NA	TRBV20-1	TRBJ1-3	many	14	TGCAGTGCTAGACCCCATGGCTCTGGAAACACCATATATTTT	CSARPHGSGNTIYF
NA	TRBV5-1	TRBJ2-1	many	15	TGCGCCAGCAGCTTGGTGGCGGGGGCGCACAATGAGCAGTTCTTC	CASSLVAGAHNEQFF
NA	TRBV5-1	TRBJ2-1	many	15	TGCGCCAGCAGCATGACTCCTAACCTATACAATGAGCAGTTCTTC	CASSMTPNLYNEQFF
NA	TRBV5-6	TRBJ2-3	many	14	TGTGCCAGCAGCCCCAGGACTAGCACAGATACGCAGTATTTT	CASSPRTSTDTQYF
TRBD1	TRBV20-1	TRBJ1-5	NA	12	TGCAGTGCCAAAACAGGGGATCAGCCCCAGCATTTT	CSAKTGDQPQHF
NA	TRBV11-3	TRBJ2-7	many	15	TGTGCCAGCAGCTTAGGGGTGCGTAAGGGCGACGAGCAGTACTTC	CASSLGVRKGDEQYF
NA	TRBV20-1	TRBJ2-7	many	11	TGCTCAGGCGGTACGGGATACGAGCAGTACTTC	CSGGTGYEQYF
NA	TRBV5-8	TRBJ2-7	NA	14	TGTGCCAGCGGCTATGACAGGAGCTCCTACGAGCAGTACTTC	CASGYDRSSYEQYF
NA	TRBV4-2	TRBJ2-2	many	14	TGTGCCAGCAGCCAAGCCACCCGCACCGGGGAGCTGTTTTTT	CASSQATRTGELFF
NA	TRBV29-1	TRBJ2-7	NA	15	TGCAGCGTTGAAGCGGGGCGGGACCACTCCTACGAGCAGTACTTC	CSVEAGRDHSYEQYF
TRBD1	TRBV20-1	TRBJ1-2	many	12	TGCAGTGCTCCTGGGACAGGCGCTGGCTACACCTTC	CSAPGTGAGYTF
TRBD2	TRBV6-5	TRBJ2-7	many	13	TGTGCCAGCAGCCTAGCGGAAACCTACGAGCAGTACTTC	CASSLAETYEQYF
TRBD1	TRBV5-1	TRBJ2-3	many	15	TGCGCCAGCAGCCGGGGACAGGGCGCACCCGATACGCAGTATTTT	CASSRGQGAPDTQYF
NA	TRBV5-1	TRBJ2-5	many	16	TGCGCCAGCAGCCCGTCGGGCCAGGGGGGCCAAGAGACCCAGTACTTC	CASSPSGQGGQETQYF
NA	TRBV10-3	TRBJ1-2	many	14	TGTGCCATCAGTGAGTCTAGGCAGGACTATGGCTACACCTTC	CAISESRQDYGYTF
TRBD1	TRBV7-9	TRBJ2-1	many	12	TGTGCCAGCAGCTGGACAGGCTACGAGGGGCTCTTC	CASSWTGYEGLF
TRBD2	TRBV7-2	TRBJ2-3	many	14	TGTGCCAGCAGCTCCACCCTGACTAGCGTTACGCAGTATTTT	CASSSTLTSVTQYF
TRBD1	TRBV27	TRBJ2-2	many	18	TGTGCCAGCAGTTCCCCCAGGGGGAGTGCGATGGGCACCGGGGAGCTGTTTTTT	CASSSPRGSAMGTGELFF
NA	TRBV6-2/TRBV6-3	TRBJ1-1	NA	14	TGTGCCAGCAGTTCGAGGCCGGAATTCACTGAAGCTTTCTTT	CASSSRPEFTEAFF